The entry below describes one T cell receptor (beta chain). What it recognizes is unknown. This specimen belongs to a study of shared clonotypes between healthy human individuals. Study at large: The cohort comprised a couple of women and a few men. Their ages spanned 18 to 49 years. Findings and limits, study-wide: Only blood was sampled, and tissue TCR repertoires likely differ from blood ones.

The donors were adults (healthy and HIV-negative) with no recent acute infections or vaccinations. The CDR3 spans 15 residues. Trimming removed 0 bases from V and 5 bases from J, with 11 bases in between. Germline loops: CDR1 MNHNS, CDR2 SASEGT. Sequenced by immunoSEQ multiplex PCR; TCRdb stores in-frame clones only, minus some. Altogether approximately 2,000,000 clones are present, around 93% being singletons, with the ten largest covering 0.37%. The chain carries TRBV6-1 and TRBJ1-5; D call uncertain. The TCR sequence derives from a man between 18 and 35 years old in good health. Some clones in this sample may be carry-over from other donors' samples. The sequenced material came from naive CD4+ T cells from PBMCs. Subset specified: CD45RA+ positively selected. The CDR3 is CASSEAPGWYQPQHF. In DNA form, the CDR3 reads TGTGCCAGCAGTGAAGCGCCGGGGTGGTATCAGCCCCAGCATTTT.